Given below is one T cell receptor beta chain in context. Germline V gene sequence: CDR1 MNHNS, CDR2 SASEGT. The CDR3 sequence is 14 residues long. Trimming took off 2 bases at V and 4 bases at J, with 12 bases between the two ends. This table comes from immunoSEQ multiplex PCR, and its TCRdb copy is limited to in-frame clones, with some not included. The table records about 140,000 clones, roughly nine tenths of them present only once. These data originate in a study of control samples from healthy donors and cancer patients. The V call is TRBV6-1, the J call TRBJ2-7; a weak D match, TRBD2 (5 bases). This receptor was identified in a woman aged 25 to 39 in good health. Sequences were obtained from blood. The CDR3 DNA is TGTGCCAGCAGTGAAAACGGGGTGAGGTACGAGCAGTACTTC. Translation: CASSENGVRYEQYF.